These 11 T cell receptor beta chains were sequenced from one sample in a study of T cells in Graves' hyperthyroidism and ophthalmopathy. Amplified regions were TCR beta CDR3 sequences from RNA transcripts. The study used the HTBI primer set for a first-round RT-PCR of the TCR CDR3. TCRdb reprocessed the multiplex PCR reads via MiXCR and lists one record per CDR3 protein. In the table there are about 300,000 distinct CDR3 sequences, roughly 15% of which are singletons. What was sequenced was blood. All receptors come from a man aged 25 to 40 with Graves' hyperthyroidism.

This clonotype was picked up a small number of times. This chain uses TRBV12-5 with TRBJ2-1; D gene unclear. In germline, CDR1 is LGHNT, CDR2 FRNRAP. The CDR3 runs 19 residues. Trimming stripped 3 bases from V and 0 bases from J, with 21 bases between. The CDR3 DNA follows: TGTGCTAGTGGTTTTGAGATCCTCGTGGGGTCCCCCTCCTACAATGAGCAGTTCTTC. Residues: CASGFEILVGSPSYNEQFF.

This clonotype was seen ten or more times. The CDR3 is CASSQDLGGELFF. The CDR3 DNA reads as TGTGCCAGCAGCCAAGATCTGGGCGGGGAGCTGTTTTTT. This rearrangement joins TRBV3-1 to TRBJ2-2; D remains unclear. Trimming left V 0 bases short and J 7 bases short, with 6 bases between. Germline V lookup: CDR1 LGHDT, CDR2 YNNKEL (reference sequence). The CDR3 runs to 13 residues. The full variable domain, with the rest looked up from reference TRBV3-1 and TRBJ2-2, is DTAVSQTPKYLVTQMGNDKSIKCEQNLGHDTMYWYKQDSKKFLKIMFSYNNKELIINETVPNRFSPKSPDKAHLNLHINSLELGDSAVYFCASSQDLGGELFFGEGSRLTVL.

This chain links TRBV19 with TRBJ2-3, with TRBD2 matching 8 bases. The CDR3 is 17 amino acids. Germline loops: CDR1 LNHDA, CDR2 SQIVND (reference sequence). The V segment lost 3 bases and the J segment 3 bases; nucleotides outside the gene matches: 11. The CDR3 sequence: CASSIRFMAGGTDTQYF. CDR3 nucleotides: TGTGCCAGTAGTATCCGGTTTATGGCGGGGGGAACAGATACGCAGTATTTT.

This clonotype was seen ten or more times. The gene calls are TRBV7-3 and TRBJ2-1, with TRBD1 matching over 7 bases. CDR1 is SGHTA, CDR2 FQGTGA, per germline. V trimming: 5 bases; J trimming: 6 bases; junction bases outside the gene matches: 10. The CDR3 runs 15 residues. This CDR3 reads CASSPMGTASNEQFF. The CDR3 DNA is TGTGCCAGCAGCCCTATGGGGACAGCCTCCAATGAGCAGTTCTTC.

The table lists this clonotype with many counts. The gene calls are TRBV12-3 or TRBV12-4 and TRBJ2-2, with unresolved D. V was shortened by 7 bases and J by 0 bases, with 6 bases between the two germline ends. CDR3 length: 13 amino acids. The DNA of the CDR3 is TGTGCCAGCAAGGCGGCGAACACCGGGGAGCTGTTTTTT. Its protein is CASKAANTGELFF.

This clonotype was seen only a few times. The chain couples TRBV6-2 or TRBV6-3 to TRBJ2-3; D gene uncertain. The germline V gene has CDR1 MNHEY and CDR2 SVGEGT. CDR3 length: 14 residues. V lost 6 bases, J lost 3 bases, and 13 bases lay in between. DNA for the CDR3: TGTGCCAGCAGGGGGTCCAGAGAGACAGATACGCAGTATTTT. Translated: CASRGSRETDTQYF.

CDR3 sequence reads: CASTRYRQVVTNTEAFF. DNA of the CDR3: TGTGCCAGTACCCGTTATAGACAGGTCGTAACGAACACTGAAGCTTTCTTT. This chain links TRBV19 with TRBJ1-1, with a weak D call TRBD1 (6 bases). The V gene lost 7 bases and the J gene lost 1 base, with 22 bases spanning the gap. The germline gives CDR1 LNHDA, CDR2 SQIVND (reference sequence). The CDR3 spans 17 residues.

This clonotype was seen many times. V and J are TRBV2 and TRBJ1-4; D perhaps matches TRBD1 (5 bases). This CDR3 is built from 13 residues. The germline V gene encodes CDR1 SNHLY and CDR2 FYNNEI. V lost 9 bases to trimming and J lost 8 bases, with 16 bases between them. CDR3 amino acids: CARKGRPDEKLFF. CDR3 coding DNA: TGTGCCAGAAAGGGACGGCCGGACGAAAAACTGTTTTTT.

This clonotype was observed a handful of times. The chain joins TRBV6-1 to TRBJ2-5; 12 bases are shared with TRBD2. The germline CDR1 and CDR2 sequences are MNHNS and SASEGT. Trimming took 7 bases from V and 3 from J; bases not matched to a gene: 15. CDR3 length: 18 amino acids. CDR3 residues: CASTVQQLAGGKEETQYF. DNA of the CDR3: TGTGCCAGCACCGTTCAACAACTAGCGGGAGGAAAGGAAGAGACCCAGTACTTC.

This clonotype has at least ten counts. The V gene is TRBV6-1, the J gene TRBJ2-1, with TRBD2 identical over 7 bases. The V gene's germline CDR1 is MNHNS and CDR2 SASEGT. Germline trimming cut 8 bases from V and 4 bases from J; bases unmatched to any gene: 5. CDR3 length equals 13 residues. CDR3 sequence: CASSREWYNEQFF. The CDR3 nucleotides are TGTGCCAGCTCGCGGGAGTGGTACAATGAGCAGTTCTTC.

There are a few counts of this clonotype. V usage is TRBV12-3 or TRBV12-4 and J usage is TRBJ1-5; possibly TRBD1 for D (5 bases). CDR3 length: 20 residues. Trimming took 5 bases from V and 0 from J, leaving 26 bases between them. The CDR3 protein is CASSPQVQGIDLGSNQPQHF. In DNA, the CDR3 is TGTGCCAGCAGTCCGCAAGTCCAGGGTATCGATTTGGGTAGCAATCAGCCCCAGCATTTT.